What follows describes a single TCR beta chain. This sample stems from a study of control samples from healthy donors and cancer patients. Profiling relied on immunoSEQ multiplex PCR, and the TCRdb table lists in-frame clones only, not all of them. The repertoire holds 110,000 or so clones, with around 90% as singletons. The CDR3 consists of 13 residues. The V end was cut by 6 bases, the J end by 2 bases, with 11 bases between. Per germline, CDR1 SGHRS and CDR2 YFSETQ. Input material: blood. The TCR originated in a man aged 50 to 60 in good health. This chain joins TRBV5-1 and TRBJ1-1; TRBD1 might be the D (6 bases). CDR3 DNA: TGCGCCAGCAAGGAGGGGGTTAACACTGAAGCTTTCTTT. Residues: CASKEGVNTEAFF.